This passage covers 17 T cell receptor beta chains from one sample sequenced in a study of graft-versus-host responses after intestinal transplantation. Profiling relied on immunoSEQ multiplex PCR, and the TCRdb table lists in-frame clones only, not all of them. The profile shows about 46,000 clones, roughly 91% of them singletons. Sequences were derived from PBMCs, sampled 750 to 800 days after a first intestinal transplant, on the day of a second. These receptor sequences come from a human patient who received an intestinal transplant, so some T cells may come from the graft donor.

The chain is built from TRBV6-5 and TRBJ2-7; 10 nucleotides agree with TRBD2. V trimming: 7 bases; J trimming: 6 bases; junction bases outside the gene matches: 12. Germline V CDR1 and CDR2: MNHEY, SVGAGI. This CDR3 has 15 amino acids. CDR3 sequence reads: CASTSPSGRASEQYF. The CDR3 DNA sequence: TGTGCCAGCACCTCGCCGAGCGGGAGGGCCTCCGAGCAGTACTTC.

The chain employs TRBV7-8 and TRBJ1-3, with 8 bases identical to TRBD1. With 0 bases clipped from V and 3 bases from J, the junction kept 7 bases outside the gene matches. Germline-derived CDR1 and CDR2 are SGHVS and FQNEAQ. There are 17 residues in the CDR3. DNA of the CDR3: TGTGCCAGCAGCTTAGCCTATGGACAGGGTTTTGGAAACACCATATATTTT. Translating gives CASSLAYGQGFGNTIYF.

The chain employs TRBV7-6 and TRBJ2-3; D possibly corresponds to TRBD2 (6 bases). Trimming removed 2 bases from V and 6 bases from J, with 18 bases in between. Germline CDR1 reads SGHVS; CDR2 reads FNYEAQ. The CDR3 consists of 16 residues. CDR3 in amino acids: CASSLPPASARDTQYF. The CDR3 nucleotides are TGTGCCAGCAGCTTACCCCCGGCTAGCGCCCGGGATACGCAGTATTTT.

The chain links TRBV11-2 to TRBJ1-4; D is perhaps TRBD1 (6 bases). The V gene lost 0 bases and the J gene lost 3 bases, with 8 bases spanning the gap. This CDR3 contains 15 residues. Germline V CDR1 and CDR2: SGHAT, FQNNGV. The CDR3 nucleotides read TGTGCCAGCAGCTTAGACAGGGGAGCTAATGAAAAACTGTTTTTT. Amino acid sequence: CASSLDRGANEKLFF.

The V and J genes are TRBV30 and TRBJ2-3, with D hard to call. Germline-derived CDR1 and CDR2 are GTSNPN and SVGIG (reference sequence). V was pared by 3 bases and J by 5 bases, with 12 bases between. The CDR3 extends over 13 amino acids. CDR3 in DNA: TGTGCCTGGAGGCTTGGGGTTATAGATACGCAGTATTTT. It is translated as CAWRLGVIDTQYF.

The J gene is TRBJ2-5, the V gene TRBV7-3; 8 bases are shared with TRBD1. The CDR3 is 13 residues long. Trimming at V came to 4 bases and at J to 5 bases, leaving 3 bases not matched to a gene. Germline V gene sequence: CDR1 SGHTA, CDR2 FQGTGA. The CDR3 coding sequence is TGTGCCAGCAGCTCGAGACAGGGGGAGACCCAGTACTTC. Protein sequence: CASSSRQGETQYF. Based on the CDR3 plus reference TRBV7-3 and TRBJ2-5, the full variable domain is GAGVSQTPSNKVTEKGKYVELRCDPISGHTALYWYRQSLGQGPEFLIYFQGTGAADDSGLPNDRFFAVRPEGSVSTLKIQRTERGDSAVYLCASSSRQGETQYFGPGTRLLVL.

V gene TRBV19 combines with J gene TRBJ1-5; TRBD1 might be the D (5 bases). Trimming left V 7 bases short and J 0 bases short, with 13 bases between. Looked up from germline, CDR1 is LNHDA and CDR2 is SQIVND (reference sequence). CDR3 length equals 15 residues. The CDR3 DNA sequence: TGTGCCAGTACCCGGGGGATTTATAGCAATCAGCCCCAGCATTTT. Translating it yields CASTRGIYSNQPQHF.

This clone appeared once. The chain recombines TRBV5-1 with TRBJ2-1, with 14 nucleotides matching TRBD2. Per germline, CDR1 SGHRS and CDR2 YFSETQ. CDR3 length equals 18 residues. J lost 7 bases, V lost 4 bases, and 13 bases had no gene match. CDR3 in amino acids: CASSLSPGTSGSPNEQFF. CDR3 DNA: TGCGCCAGCAGCCTTTCCCCTGGGACTAGCGGGAGTCCGAATGAGCAGTTCTTC.

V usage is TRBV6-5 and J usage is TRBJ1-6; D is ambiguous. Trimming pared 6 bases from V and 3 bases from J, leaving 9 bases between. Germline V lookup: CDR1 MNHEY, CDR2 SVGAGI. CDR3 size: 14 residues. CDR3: CASRPTLYNSPLHF. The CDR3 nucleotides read TGTGCCAGCAGGCCAACACTCTATAATTCACCCCTCCACTTT.

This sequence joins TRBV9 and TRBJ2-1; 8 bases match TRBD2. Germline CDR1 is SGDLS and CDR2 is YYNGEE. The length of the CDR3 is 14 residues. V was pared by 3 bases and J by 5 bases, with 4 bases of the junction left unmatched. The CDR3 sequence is CASSASGSDNEQFF. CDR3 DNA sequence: TGTGCCAGCAGCGCGAGCGGGAGCGACAATGAGCAGTTCTTC. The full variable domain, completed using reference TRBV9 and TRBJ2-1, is DSGVTQTPKHLITATGQRVTLRCSPRSGDLSVYWYQQSLDQGLQFLIQYYNGEERAKGNILERFSAQQFPDLHSELNLSSLELGDSALYFCASSASGSDNEQFFGPGTRLTVL.

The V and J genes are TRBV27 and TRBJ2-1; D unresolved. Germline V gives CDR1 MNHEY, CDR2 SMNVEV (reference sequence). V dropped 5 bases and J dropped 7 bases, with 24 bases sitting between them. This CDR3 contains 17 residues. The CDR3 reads CASSPTRPAGYLNEQFF. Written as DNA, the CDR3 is TGTGCCAGCAGTCCTACCCGACCCGCCGGGTATTTGAATGAGCAGTTCTTC.

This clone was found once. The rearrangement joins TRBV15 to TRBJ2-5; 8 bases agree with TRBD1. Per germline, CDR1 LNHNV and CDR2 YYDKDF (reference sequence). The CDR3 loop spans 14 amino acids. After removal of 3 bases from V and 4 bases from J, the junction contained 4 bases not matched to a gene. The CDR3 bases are TGTGCCACCAGCAGGGCAGACAGGGGAGAGACCCAGTACTTC. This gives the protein CATSRADRGETQYF.

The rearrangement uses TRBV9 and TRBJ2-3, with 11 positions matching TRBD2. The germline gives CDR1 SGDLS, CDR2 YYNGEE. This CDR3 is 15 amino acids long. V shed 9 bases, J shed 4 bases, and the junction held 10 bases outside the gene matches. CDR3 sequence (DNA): TGTGCCACCGCACCTAGCGGGAGGTTCGCAGATACGCAGTATTTT. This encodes CATAPSGRFADTQYF. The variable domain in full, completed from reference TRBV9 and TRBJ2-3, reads DSGVTQTPKHLITATGQRVTLRCSPRSGDLSVYWYQQSLDQGLQFLIQYYNGEERAKGNILERFSAQQFPDLHSELNLSSLELGDSALYFCATAPSGRFADTQYFGPGTRLTVL.

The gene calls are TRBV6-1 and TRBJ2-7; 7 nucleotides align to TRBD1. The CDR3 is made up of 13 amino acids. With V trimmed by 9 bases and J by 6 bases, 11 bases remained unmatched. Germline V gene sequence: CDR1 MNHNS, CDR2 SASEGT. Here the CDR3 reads CASKRQGESEQYF. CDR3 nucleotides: TGTGCCAGTAAACGGCAGGGGGAGTCCGAGCAGTACTTC.

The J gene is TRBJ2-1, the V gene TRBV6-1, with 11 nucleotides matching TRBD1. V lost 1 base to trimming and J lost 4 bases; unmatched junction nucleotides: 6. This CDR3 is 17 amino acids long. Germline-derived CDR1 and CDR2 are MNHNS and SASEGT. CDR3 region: CASSEGTGGAVYNEQFF. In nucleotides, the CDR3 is TGTGCCAGCAGTGAAGGGACAGGGGGCGCCGTATACAATGAGCAGTTCTTC.

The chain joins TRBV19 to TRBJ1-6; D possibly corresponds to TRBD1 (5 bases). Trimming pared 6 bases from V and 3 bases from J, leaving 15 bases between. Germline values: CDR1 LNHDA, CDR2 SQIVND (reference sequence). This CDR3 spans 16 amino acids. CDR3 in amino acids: CASRAVRTSYNSPLHF. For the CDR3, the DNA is TGTGCCAGTAGGGCCGTAAGGACAAGCTATAATTCACCCCTCCACTTT. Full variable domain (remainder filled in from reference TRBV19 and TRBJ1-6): DGGITQSPKYLFRKEGQNVTLSCEQNLNHDAMYWYRQDPGQGLRLIYYSQIVNDFQKGDIAEGYSVSREKKESFPLTVTSAQKNPTAFYLCASRAVRTSYNSPLHFGNGTRLTVT.

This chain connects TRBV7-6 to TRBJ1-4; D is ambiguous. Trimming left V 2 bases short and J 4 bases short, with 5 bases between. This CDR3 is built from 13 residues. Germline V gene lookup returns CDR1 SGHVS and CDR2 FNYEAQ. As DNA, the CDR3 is TGTGCCAGCAGCTTATCCCTTAATGAAAAACTGTTTTTT. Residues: CASSLSLNEKLFF.